This T cell receptor (beta chain) was identified in a study of shared clonotypes between healthy human individuals. Turning to the study itself: Every donor yielded three CD4 naive, three CD4 memory, two CD8 naive and one CD8 memory plate.

General study points: A handful of donors showed sharing of about 4.6% of naive CD4 clonotypes. Clonotype sharing across donors was expected to vary with sequencing depth.

In regard to this clone: Its antigen remains unknown. At one end, the junction sequence differs from germline, possibly due to a read error.

TCRdb's copy holds only in-frame clones and misses some; the assay was immunoSEQ multiplex PCR. This sample yields 1,500,000 or so clones, of which approximately 97% are seen a single time; 0.95% to 1.5% belongs to the top ten. Germline-derived CDR1 and CDR2 are WSHSY and SAAADI. CDR3 length: 14 amino acids. This clonotype originated in a man between 25 and 39 years old in good health. The genes are TRBV10-2 and TRBJ2-2; TRBD1 agrees at 9 bases. Sequencing was carried out using naive CD4+ T cells sorted from blood. Subset indicated: CD45RA+ positively selected. CDR3 coding DNA: TGCGCCACCTCCGGACAGGGGAACGCCGGGGAGCTGTTTTTT. It is translated as CATSGQGNAGELFF.